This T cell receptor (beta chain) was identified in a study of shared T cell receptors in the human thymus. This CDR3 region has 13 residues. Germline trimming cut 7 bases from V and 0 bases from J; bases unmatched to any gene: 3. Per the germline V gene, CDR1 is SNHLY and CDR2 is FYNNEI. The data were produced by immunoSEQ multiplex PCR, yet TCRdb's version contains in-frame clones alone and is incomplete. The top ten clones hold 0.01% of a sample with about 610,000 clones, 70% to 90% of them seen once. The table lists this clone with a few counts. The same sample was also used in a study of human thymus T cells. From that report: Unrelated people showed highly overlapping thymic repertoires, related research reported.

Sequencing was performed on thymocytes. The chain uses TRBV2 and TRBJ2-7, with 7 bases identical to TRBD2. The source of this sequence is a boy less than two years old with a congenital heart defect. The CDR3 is CASTLAASYEQYF. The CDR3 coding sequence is TGTGCCAGCACCCTAGCGGCCTCCTACGAGCAGTACTTC.